This is a list of T cell receptor beta chains from one sample in a study of cytomegalovirus exposure and HLA in healthy donors. The assay was immunoSEQ multiplex PCR, and TCRdb's table has in-frame clones only and misses some. The table lists roughly 100,000 clones, under 90% of them singletons, with over 3% in the top ten. The specimen was PBMCs. The receptors stem from a man between 50 and 59 years old in good health and CMV-seronegative. Both conserved end residues are part of each CDR3. A D gene is named only where the DNA matches it firmly. Size is stated for part of the rows, as once, few or many counts, or as a class when the clone is expanded.

V gene,clone size,J gene,D gene,CDR3 protein,CDR3 DNA
TRBV4-1,.,TRBJ2-7,TRBD2,CASSQFQLAGSSYEQYF,TGCGCCAGCAGCCAATTTCAGCTAGCGGGAAGCTCCTACGAGCAGTACTTC
TRBV4-2,.,TRBJ1-4,TRBD1,CASSHGQGKEKLFF,TGTGCCAGCAGCCACGGACAGGGGAAGGAAAAACTGTTTTTT
TRBV23-1,.,TRBJ2-1,TRBD1,CASSRHRGRGYLGNEQFF,TGCGCCAGCAGTCGCCACAGGGGGCGAGGATATCTGGGCAATGAGCAGTTCTTC
TRBV10-3,.,TRBJ1-1,.,CAISELNSEAFF,TGTGCCATCAGTGAGTTAAACTCTGAAGCTTTCTTT
TRBV7-9,.,TRBJ1-6,.,CASSLAPYPLHF,TGTGCCAGCAGCTTAGCCCCCTATCCCCTCCACTTT
TRBV5-1,.,TRBJ1-1,.,CASSLLENREAFF,TGCGCCAGCAGCCTCTTAGAAAATCGCGAAGCTTTCTTT
TRBV5-4,.,TRBJ2-1,TRBD1,CASSLEGASQDSSYNEQFF,TGTGCCAGCAGCTTGGAGGGGGCCTCTCAGGACAGCTCCTACAATGAGCAGTTCTTC
TRBV29-1,.,TRBJ2-1,TRBD2,CSVEGLAGGGNERFF,TGCAGCGTTGAGGGACTAGCGGGAGGAGGTAATGAGCGGTTCTTC
TRBV7-3,.,TRBJ2-6,.,CASSLTGGKSGANVLTF,TGTGCCAGCAGCTTAACTGGAGGGAAGTCTGGGGCCAACGTCCTGACTTTC
TRBV19,.,TRBJ2-3,TRBD2,CASTGTSGRFQDTQYF,TGTGCCAGTACGGGGACCAGCGGGAGGTTTCAAGATACGCAGTATTTT
TRBV7-6,.,TRBJ2-5,.,CASSLGQANQETQYF,TGTGCCAGCAGCTTAGGACAGGCCAACCAAGAGACCCAGTACTTC
TRBV2,few,TRBJ2-7,.,CASSEAGGPSYEQYF,TGTGCCAGCAGTGAAGCAGGGGGACCCTCCTACGAGCAGTACTTC
TRBV30,.,TRBJ1-1,TRBD1,CAWSRGTGGVTEAFF,TGTGCCTGGAGCCGCGGGACAGGGGGCGTCACTGAAGCTTTCTTT
TRBV4-3,.,TRBJ2-5,.,CASSQDLRETQYF,TGCGCCAGCAGCCAAGATTTGAGGGAGACCCAGTACTTC
TRBV19,once,TRBJ2-7,.,CASSPAGRNHEQYF,TGTGCCAGTAGTCCGGCAGGGCGGAATCACGAGCAGTACTTC
TRBV9,.,TRBJ2-2,.,CASSVGPGDAGELFF,TGTGCCAGCAGCGTAGGCCCAGGGGACGCCGGGGAGCTGTTTTTT
TRBV6-1,.,TRBJ1-2,TRBD1,CASIPGTGGIYGYTF,TGTGCCAGCATTCCAGGGACAGGGGGCATCTATGGCTACACCTTC
TRBV6-5,.,TRBJ2-3,TRBD2,CASTSGLGGTDTQYF,TGTGCCAGCACCTCGGGACTAGGGGGAACAGATACGCAGTATTTT
TRBV9,.,TRBJ2-7,TRBD1,CASSDQSRDSTEQYF,TGTGCCAGCAGCGACCAGTCCCGGGACAGTACAGAGCAGTACTTC
TRBV18,.,TRBJ1-5,.,CASSPETSNQPQHF,TGTGCCAGCTCACCGGAGACTAGCAATCAGCCCCAGCATTTT
TRBV18,.,TRBJ2-1,TRBD2,CASSPRVGTGTSGTYNEQFF,TGTGCCAGCTCACCACGAGTCGGGACCGGGACTAGCGGAACCTACAATGAGCAGTTCTTC
TRBV2,few,TRBJ1-3,.,CASSLRDTIYF,TGTGCCAGCAGCCTGCGTGACACCATATATTTT
TRBV6-1,.,TRBJ1-2,TRBD1,CASTPGGEDYGYTF,TGTGCCAGCACGCCAGGGGGCGAGGACTATGGCTACACCTTC
TRBV4-2,.,TRBJ2-1,TRBD2,CASSQETSGSVYNEQFF,TGTGCCAGCAGCCAAGAGACTAGCGGGAGTGTATACAATGAGCAGTTCTTC
TRBV30,few,TRBJ2-7,TRBD2,CAWSRKGAGLAGGAPYEQYF,TGTGCCTGGAGTAGAAAGGGTGCGGGACTAGCGGGAGGCGCCCCCTACGAGCAGTACTTC
TRBV15,.,TRBJ2-7,TRBD2,CATSRGGSSYEQYF,TGTGCCACCAGCAGAGGCGGGAGCTCCTACGAGCAGTACTTC
TRBV12-5,.,TRBJ2-1,TRBD2,CASVASGSGNEQFF,TGTGCTAGTGTTGCTAGCGGGAGCGGGAATGAGCAGTTCTTC
TRBV9,.,TRBJ2-3,TRBD1,CASSAGQGVTDTQYF,TGTGCCAGCAGCGCGGGACAGGGGGTCACAGATACGCAGTATTTT
TRBV27,.,TRBJ2-6,.,CASTRLGGANVLTF,TGTGCCAGCACCCGACTGGGTGGGGCCAACGTCCTGACTTTC
TRBV7-2,.,TRBJ2-2,.,CASSVRPPGELFF,TGTGCCAGCAGCGTGCGTCCCCCCGGGGAGCTGTTTTTT
TRBV27,.,TRBJ2-1,TRBD2,CASSASGGEGYNEQFF,TGTGCCAGCAGTGCCTCGGGGGGGGAAGGCTACAATGAGCAGTTCTTC
TRBV6-5,.,TRBJ1-3,.,CAIRYRGGPGNTIYF,TGTGCCATTCGTTACCGCGGCGGCCCTGGAAACACCATATATTTT
TRBV7-3,.,TRBJ2-5,.,CASSLRQGSLKTQYF,TGTGCCAGCAGCTTACGGCAGGGGTCCCTGAAGACCCAGTACTTC
TRBV7-9,.,TRBJ2-1,.,CASSSDQEAEQFF,TGTGCCAGCAGCTCCGACCAGGAGGCTGAGCAGTTCTTC
TRBV19,few,TRBJ2-2,.,CASSIMGSGTGELFF,TGTGCCAGTAGTATAATGGGGAGCGGGACCGGGGAGCTGTTTTTT
TRBV28,once,TRBJ2-7,.,CASSTGSPYEQYF,TGTGCCAGCAGTACAGGGTCCCCCTACGAGCAGTACTTC
TRBV10-3,.,TRBJ1-1,.,CAISLGTEAFF,TGTGCCATCAGCCTCGGGACAGAAGCTTTCTTT
TRBV29-1,.,TRBJ1-5,.,CSVETGSNQPQHF,TGCAGCGTTGAGACAGGTAGCAATCAGCCCCAGCATTTT
TRBV4-1,.,TRBJ2-4,.,CASSQDGYGKNIQYF,TGCGCCAGCAGCCAAGATGGTTACGGCAAAAACATTCAGTACTTC
TRBV9,.,TRBJ1-4,.,CASSVSTAGPFNEKLFF,TGTGCCAGCAGCGTGTCGACAGCGGGTCCTTTTAATGAAAAACTGTTTTTT
TRBV4-1,.,TRBJ1-2,TRBD1,CASSQDDRGSGGYTF,TGCGCCAGCAGCCAAGATGACAGGGGATCCGGAGGCTACACCTTC
TRBV7-2,.,TRBJ2-7,TRBD1,CASSLRQGGTYEQYF,TGTGCCAGCAGCTTAAGACAGGGGGGGACCTACGAGCAGTACTTC
TRBV28,.,TRBJ1-5,TRBD1,CASSLGQAHQPQHF,TGTGCCAGCAGTCTGGGACAGGCCCATCAGCCCCAGCATTTT
TRBV11-2,.,TRBJ1-1,.,CASSVGEAGEAFF,TGTGCCAGCAGCGTAGGGGAGGCCGGTGAAGCTTTCTTT
TRBV30,.,TRBJ2-2,.,CAWSVNLARTGELFF,TGTGCCTGGAGTGTAAACCTAGCGCGGACCGGGGAGCTGTTTTTT
TRBV19,.,TRBJ1-5,.,CASSIITRMSNQPQHF,TGTGCCAGTAGTATAATCACCAGGATGAGCAATCAGCCCCAGCATTTT
TRBV27,few,TRBJ1-4,.,CASSLVGTPRGKLFF,TGTGCCAGCAGTTTAGTCGGGACTCCCCGTGGAAAACTGTTTTTT
TRBV7-9,.,TRBJ2-7,.,CASSFYSTYEQYF,TGTGCCAGCAGCTTCTACAGTACCTACGAGCAGTACTTC
TRBV29-1,.,TRBJ1-1,TRBD1,CSAQGGGTEAFF,TGCAGCGCCCAGGGGGGAGGCACTGAAGCTTTCTTT
TRBV13,.,TRBJ1-3,.,CASSFGTFGPSGNTIYF,TGTGCCAGCAGCTTCGGGACTTTTGGCCCCTCTGGAAACACCATATATTTT
TRBV4-3,.,TRBJ2-1,.,CASSQAGGSYNEQFF,TGCGCCAGCAGCCAGGCCGGAGGCTCCTACAATGAGCAGTTCTTC